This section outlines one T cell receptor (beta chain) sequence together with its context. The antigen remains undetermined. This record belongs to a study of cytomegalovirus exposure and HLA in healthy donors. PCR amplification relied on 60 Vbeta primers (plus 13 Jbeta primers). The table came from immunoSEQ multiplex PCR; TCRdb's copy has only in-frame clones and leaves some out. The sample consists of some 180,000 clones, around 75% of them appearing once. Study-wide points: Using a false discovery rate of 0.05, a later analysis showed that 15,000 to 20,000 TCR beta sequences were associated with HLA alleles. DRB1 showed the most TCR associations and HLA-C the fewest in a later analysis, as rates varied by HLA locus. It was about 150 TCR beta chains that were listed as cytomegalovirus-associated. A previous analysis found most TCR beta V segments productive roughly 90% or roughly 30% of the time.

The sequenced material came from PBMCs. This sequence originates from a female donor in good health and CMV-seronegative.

The chain's CDR3 is CASSQEWGPQSSPLHF. In DNA, the CDR3 is TGTGCCAGCAGCCAAGAGTGGGGGCCGCAGAGTTCACCCCTCCACTTT. The chain recombines TRBV4-2 with TRBJ1-6, with a weak D call TRBD1 (6 bases). This CDR3 is built from 16 residues. V was cut by 0 bases and J by 9 bases, with 15 bases left in between. Germline CDR1 and CDR2: LGHNA and YNFKEQ.